This note documents a single T cell receptor beta chain sequence. Antigen: not known. The assay was immunoSEQ multiplex PCR, and TCRdb's table has in-frame clones only and misses some. The sample lists about 74,000 clones; around 95% were seen once. This entry is derived from a study of cytomegalovirus exposure and HLA in healthy donors. Study-level information: The use of the same platform for the 120 or so validation repertoires and the roughly 630 first-cohort repertoires was reported by a later analysis. Study-wide findings and caveats: A subsequent analysis found that TCR clusters from the first cohort also tended to co-occur in the roughly 120 validation repertoires, with about 95% of cluster scores above 0. Associated with cytomegalovirus, according to the listing, were approximately 160 TCR beta chains. In vitro work confirmed that three CMV-associated chains recognize CMV antigens.

This TCR was sampled from a woman between 18 and 29 years old in good health and CMV-seropositive. Sequenced sample: PBMCs.

The CDR3 region has the DNA TGTGCCAGCAGCTCCCGGGAAACTGAAAAACTGTTTTTT. It encodes CASSSRETEKLFF. This sequence joins TRBV7-9 and TRBJ1-4, with D unresolved. Per germline, CDR1 SEHNR and CDR2 FQNEAQ (reference sequence). The CDR3 extends over 13 amino acids. Trimming removed 4 bases from V and 7 bases from J, with 10 bases in between.